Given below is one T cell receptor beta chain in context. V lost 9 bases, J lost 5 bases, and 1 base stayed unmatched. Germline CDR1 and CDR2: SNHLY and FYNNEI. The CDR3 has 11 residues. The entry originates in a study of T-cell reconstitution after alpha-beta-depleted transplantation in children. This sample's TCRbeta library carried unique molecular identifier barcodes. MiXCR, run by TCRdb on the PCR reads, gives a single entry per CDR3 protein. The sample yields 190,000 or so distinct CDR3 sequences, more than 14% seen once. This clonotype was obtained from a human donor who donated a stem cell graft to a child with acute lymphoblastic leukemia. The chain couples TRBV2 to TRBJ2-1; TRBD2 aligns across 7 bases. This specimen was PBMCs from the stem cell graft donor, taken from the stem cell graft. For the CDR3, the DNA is TGTGCCAGGGCGGGGGACAATGAGCAGTTCTTC. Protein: CARAGDNEQFF.